This T cell receptor beta chain comes out of a study of molecular identifiers for immune sequencing clone quantification. Naive CD8 sequencing libraries were generated from roughly 20,000 to 1,000,000 sorted cells, with 10%, 30% or 50% RNA as input. Via MiXCR, TCRdb re-called the PCR reads, giving one row per CDR3 protein. The sample has around 460,000 distinct CDR3 sequences, roughly a fifth seen once; the top ten hold around 0.84%. Germline V gives CDR1 MNHEY, CDR2 SMNVEV (reference sequence). The J segment lost 3 bases and the V segment lost 2 bases, leaving 7 bases of the junction unmatched. The CDR3 loop spans 15 amino acids. General study points: Clones above 20 RNA copies held over 97% of effector molecules, under 1% in naive cells.

Details on this clonotype: The target antigen is unknown.

Specimen: naive CD8+ T cells from blood, with Jurkat cell RNA spiked in. The subset: FACS-sorted CD8+CD4-CCR7+CD45RA+ naive T cells. The source of this sequence is a human donor in good health. Some libraries in this study had Jurkat cell RNA spiked in. This sequence joins TRBV27 and TRBJ2-7; TRBD2 aligns across 7 bases. CDR3 bases: TGTGCCAGCAGTTTACGGGGCGGGAGCCACTACGAGCAGTACTTC. Amino acid sequence: CASSLRGGSHYEQYF.